One and the same sample provided the 9 T cell receptor beta chains below, sequenced in a study of T-cell memory formation after mild COVID-19. TCRdb re-called the 5' RACE reads through MiXCR, storing one row per CDR3 protein. The sample consists of some 120,000 distinct CDR3 sequences, approximately 6.3% of them appearing once. Sequencing was carried out using PBMCs or a T cell subset sorted from them (not recorded which). These TCRs come from an adult woman who had mild COVID-19 (a few samples of this study predate the infection). Cell type and time point are not known.

The chain recombines TRBV6-2 or TRBV6-3 with TRBJ1-2; D not certain. With 7 bases removed from V and 0 bases from J, the gap between germline ends came to 15 bases. The CDR3 is made up of 15 amino acids. Germline V CDR1 and CDR2: MNHEY, SVGEGT. CDR3 coding DNA: TGTGCCAGCACCAACCTTCTAAGCTCTAACTATGGCTACACCTTC. Translating gives CASTNLLSSNYGYTF.

This clonotype was observed at least ten times. V gene TRBV12-3 or TRBV12-4 combines with J gene TRBJ1-5, with 10 positions matching TRBD1. The CDR3 totals 17 residues. J was trimmed by 4 bases and V by 4 bases; bases with no gene match: 10. Here the CDR3 reads CASSSSWTGGDNQPQHF. CDR3 in DNA: TGTGCCAGCAGTTCGTCCTGGACAGGGGGAGATAATCAGCCCCAGCATTTT.

The rearrangement joins TRBV7-9 to TRBJ1-4; weak D call: TRBD1 (6 bases). This CDR3 has 17 amino acids. V gave up 1 base and J gave up 4 bases, with 16 bases separating them. Germline V gives CDR1 SEHNR, CDR2 FQNEAQ (reference sequence). The CDR3 DNA is TGTGCCAGCAGCTTAGGGGACACGGGGCCCCGTAATGAAAAACTGTTTTTT. Its translation is CASSLGDTGPRNEKLFF.

This clonotype showed up many times. This chain links TRBV18 with TRBJ2-1; D might be TRBD2 (6 bases). In germline, CDR1 is KGHSH, CDR2 LQKENI. This CDR3 has 16 amino acids. Trimming took 6 bases from V and 3 from J, leaving 18 bases between them. The CDR3 sequence is CASSRGAPPNYNEQFF. The CDR3 nucleotides are TGTGCCAGCTCTCGCGGGGCTCCACCCAACTACAATGAGCAGTTCTTC.

This clonotype was detected a few times. J is TRBJ2-7 and V is TRBV19; D unresolved. With 3 bases removed from V and 6 bases from J, the gap between germline ends came to 15 bases. The CDR3 is 14 amino acids. Per germline, CDR1 LNHDA and CDR2 SQIVND (reference sequence). CDR3 sequence: CASSILAPAPEQYF. CDR3 DNA: TGTGCCAGTAGTATCTTGGCCCCAGCTCCCGAGCAGTACTTC.

This clonotype was seen many times. J is TRBJ1-2 and V is TRBV5-6; a possible D gene is TRBD1 (5 bases). The CDR3 length is 12 residues. Trimming removed 4 bases at V and 4 bases at J, with 8 bases between. The germline V gene has CDR1 SGHDT and CDR2 YYEEEE. The CDR3 DNA is TGTGCCAGCAGCCCGGACACCTATGGCTACACCTTC. Its translation is CASSPDTYGYTF.

There are a few counts of this clonotype. The V gene is TRBV29-1, the J gene TRBJ2-7; D uncertain. CDR3 length: 13 residues. Germline loops: CDR1 SQVTM, CDR2 ANQGSEA. V was shortened by 7 bases and J by 3 bases, with 16 bases between the two germline ends. The CDR3 DNA reads as TGCAGCGCAAGAAGGGATCCGGGCTACGAGCAGTACTTC. Protein: CSARRDPGYEQYF.

The chain carries TRBV12-3 or TRBV12-4 and TRBJ2-1, with 9 nucleotides matching TRBD1. The CDR3 has 12 residues. V lost 10 bases, J lost 7 bases, and 5 bases stayed unmatched. CDR3 residues: CATGTGTNEQFF. CDR3 DNA: TGTGCCACCGGGACAGGGACGAATGAGCAGTTCTTC.

The V and J genes are TRBV2 and TRBJ2-7, with 8 nucleotides matching TRBD2. The V segment lost 6 bases and the J segment 3 bases; nucleotides outside the gene matches: 16. Germline V CDR1 and CDR2: SNHLY, FYNNEI. This CDR3 has 17 amino acids. CDR3 protein: CASRRLPGTSINYEQYF. CDR3 sequence (DNA): TGTGCCAGCAGGCGACTACCCGGGACTAGTATCAACTACGAGCAGTACTTC.